The 5 T cell receptor beta chains presented below share a single source sample, sequenced in a study of cytomegalovirus exposure and HLA in healthy donors. The PCR ran on 60 Vbeta and 13 Jbeta primers. Only in-frame clones appear in the TCRdb table, and some are missing; sequencing was by immunoSEQ multiplex PCR. The repertoire consists of hundreds of thousands of clones, with about four fifths occurring once and the leading ten covering about 3%. Sequenced input: PBMCs. The receptors derive from a young man in good health and CMV-seronegative.

V usage is TRBV2 and J usage is TRBJ2-7, with 8 bases that match TRBD2. The trim removed 2 bases at V and 4 bases at J, leaving 1 base unmatched. Looked up from germline, CDR1 is SNHLY and CDR2 is FYNNEI. This CDR3 is built from 13 residues. The CDR3 sequence: CASSEIAGYEQYF. CDR3 nucleotide sequence: TGTGCCAGCAGTGAAATAGCGGGGTACGAGCAGTACTTC.

To note about this clone: Within the sample, other DNA sequences also encode this same CDR3. The chain carries TRBV4-2 and TRBJ1-2; 7 nucleotides align to TRBD1. V lost 3 bases to trimming and J lost 0 bases; unmatched junction nucleotides: 7. CDR3 size: 16 residues. Looked up from germline, CDR1 is LGHNA and CDR2 is YNFKEQ. The CDR3, as DNA: TGTGCCAGCAGCCAGGCAGGGACAGTGTCTAACTATGGCTACACCTTC. Translation gives CASSQAGTVSNYGYTF.

The chain has TRBV5-1 and TRBJ1-4; tentative D call: TRBD1 (5 bases). This CDR3 spans 15 amino acids. Germline V CDR1 and CDR2: SGHRS, YFSETQ. Trimming removed 4 bases at V and 6 bases at J, with 16 bases between. The CDR3 loop is CASSGSGDVDEKLFF. The CDR3 bases are TGCGCCAGCAGCGGCTCGGGGGACGTGGATGAAAAACTGTTTTTT.

The chain links TRBV19 to TRBJ1-2; no definite D call. CDR3 length: 12 amino acids. Germline assignment: CDR1 LNHDA and CDR2 SQIVND (reference sequence). The ends were cut back, 4 bases at V and 4 bases at J, with 7 bases in the middle. The CDR3: CASSNRGYGYTF. The CDR3 DNA follows: TGTGCCAGTAGTAACCGAGGCTATGGCTACACCTTC.

On this clone itself: The identical CDR3 is also encoded by other nucleotide sequences in the sample. The V call is TRBV7-2, the J call TRBJ2-3; 13 bases fit TRBD2. J lost 3 bases, V lost 3 bases, and 0 bases had no gene match. Germline CDR1 is SGHTA and CDR2 is FQGNSA. This CDR3 contains 15 residues. The CDR3 loop is CASSLGLAGTDTQYF. The DNA of the CDR3 is TGTGCCAGCAGCTTGGGACTAGCGGGGACAGATACGCAGTATTTT. Supplemented by reference TRBV7-2 and TRBJ2-3, the full variable domain reads GAGVSQSPSNKVTEKGKDVELRCDPISGHTALYWYRQSLGQGLEFLIYFQGNSAPDKSGLPSDRFSAERTGGSVSTLTIQRTQQEDSAVYLCASSLGLAGTDTQYFGPGTRLTVL.